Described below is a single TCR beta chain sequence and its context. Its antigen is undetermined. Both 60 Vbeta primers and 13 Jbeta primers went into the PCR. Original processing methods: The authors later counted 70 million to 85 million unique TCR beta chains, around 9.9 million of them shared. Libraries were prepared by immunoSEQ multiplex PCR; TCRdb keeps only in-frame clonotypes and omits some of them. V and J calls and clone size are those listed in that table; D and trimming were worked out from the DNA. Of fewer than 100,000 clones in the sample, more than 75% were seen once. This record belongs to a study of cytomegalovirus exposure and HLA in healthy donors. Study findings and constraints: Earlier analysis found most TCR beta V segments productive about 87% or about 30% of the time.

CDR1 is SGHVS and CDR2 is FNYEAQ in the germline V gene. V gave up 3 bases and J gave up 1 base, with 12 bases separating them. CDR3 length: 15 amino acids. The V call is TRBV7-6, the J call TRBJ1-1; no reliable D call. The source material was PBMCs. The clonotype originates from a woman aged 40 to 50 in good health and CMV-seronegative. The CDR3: CASSLQTGGNTEAFF. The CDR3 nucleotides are TGTGCCAGCAGCTTGCAGACTGGAGGGAACACTGAAGCTTTCTTT. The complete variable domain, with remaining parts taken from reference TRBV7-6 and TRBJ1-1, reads GAGVSQSPRYKVTKRGQDVALRCDPISGHVSLYWYRQALGQGPEFLTYFNYEAQQDKSGLPNDRFSAERPEGSISTLTIQRTEQRDSAMYRCASSLQTGGNTEAFFGQGTRLTVV.